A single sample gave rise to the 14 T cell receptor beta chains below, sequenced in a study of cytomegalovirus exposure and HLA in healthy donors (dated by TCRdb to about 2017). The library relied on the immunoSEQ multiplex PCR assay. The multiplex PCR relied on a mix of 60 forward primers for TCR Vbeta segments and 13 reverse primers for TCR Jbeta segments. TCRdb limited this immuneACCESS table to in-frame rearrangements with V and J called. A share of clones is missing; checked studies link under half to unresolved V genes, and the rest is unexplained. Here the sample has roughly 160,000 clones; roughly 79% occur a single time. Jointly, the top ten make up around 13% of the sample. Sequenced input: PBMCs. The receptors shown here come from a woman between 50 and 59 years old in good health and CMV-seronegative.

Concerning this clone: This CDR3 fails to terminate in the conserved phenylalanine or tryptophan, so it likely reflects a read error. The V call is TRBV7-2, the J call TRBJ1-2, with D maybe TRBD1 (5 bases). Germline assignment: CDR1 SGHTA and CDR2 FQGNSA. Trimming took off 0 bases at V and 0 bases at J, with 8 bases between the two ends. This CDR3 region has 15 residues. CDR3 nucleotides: TGTGCCAGCAGCTTAGCCGGGGGGACTAACTATGGCTACACCTCC. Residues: CASSLAGGTNYGYTS.

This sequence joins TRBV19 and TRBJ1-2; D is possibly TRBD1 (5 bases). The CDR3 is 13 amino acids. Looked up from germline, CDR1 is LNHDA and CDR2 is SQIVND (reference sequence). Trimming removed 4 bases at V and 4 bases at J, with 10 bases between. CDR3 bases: TGTGCCAGTAGTACGACAGAGGTCTATGGCTACACCTTC. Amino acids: CASSTTEVYGYTF.

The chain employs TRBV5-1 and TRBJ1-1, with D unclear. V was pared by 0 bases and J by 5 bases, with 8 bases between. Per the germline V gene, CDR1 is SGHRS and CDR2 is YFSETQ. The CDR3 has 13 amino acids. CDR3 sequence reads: CASSLGSGTEAFF. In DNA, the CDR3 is TGCGCCAGCAGCTTGGGATCGGGAACTGAAGCTTTCTTT.

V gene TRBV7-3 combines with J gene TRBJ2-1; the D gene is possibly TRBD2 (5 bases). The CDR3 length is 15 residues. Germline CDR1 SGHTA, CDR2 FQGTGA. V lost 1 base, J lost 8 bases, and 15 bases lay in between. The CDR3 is CASSLSPSLRDEQFF. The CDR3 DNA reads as TGTGCCAGCAGCTTAAGTCCAAGTTTGAGGGATGAGCAGTTCTTC.

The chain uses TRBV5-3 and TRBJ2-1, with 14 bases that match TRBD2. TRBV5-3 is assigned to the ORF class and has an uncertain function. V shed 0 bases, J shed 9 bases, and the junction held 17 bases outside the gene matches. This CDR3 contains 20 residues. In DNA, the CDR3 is TGTGCCAGAAGCTTGGTAGCAGGGTTCATCCTGACTAGCGGGGGGGCTGAGCAGTTCTTC. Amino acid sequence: CARSLVAGFILTSGGAEQFF.

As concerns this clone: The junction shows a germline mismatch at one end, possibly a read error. CDR3: CSSSLGQGTYNEQFF. The CDR3 DNA reads TGTTCCAGCAGCTTAGGGCAGGGTACCTACAATGAGCAGTTCTTC. The rearrangement uses TRBV7-3 and TRBJ2-1, with D possibly TRBD1 on 5 matching bases. This CDR3 contains 15 residues. Germline lookup yields CDR1 SGHTA and CDR2 FQGTGA.

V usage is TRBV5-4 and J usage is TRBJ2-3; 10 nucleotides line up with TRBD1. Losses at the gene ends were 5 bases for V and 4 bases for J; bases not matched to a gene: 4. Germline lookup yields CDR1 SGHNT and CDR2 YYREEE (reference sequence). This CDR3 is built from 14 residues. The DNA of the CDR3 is TGTGCCAGCAGGCAGGACAGGGGGGCAGATACGCAGTATTTT. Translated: CASRQDRGADTQYF.

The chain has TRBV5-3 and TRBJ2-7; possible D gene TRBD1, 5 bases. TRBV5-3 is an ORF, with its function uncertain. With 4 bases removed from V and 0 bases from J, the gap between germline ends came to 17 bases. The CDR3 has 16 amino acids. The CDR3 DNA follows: TGTGCCAGAAGCCCTCCACAGGCGGAATTCTCCTACGAGCAGTACTTC. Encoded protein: CARSPPQAEFSYEQYF.

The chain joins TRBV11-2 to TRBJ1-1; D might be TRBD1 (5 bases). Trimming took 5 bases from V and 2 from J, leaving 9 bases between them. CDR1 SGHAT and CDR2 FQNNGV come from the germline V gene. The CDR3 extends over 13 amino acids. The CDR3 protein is CASSLGGNTEAFF. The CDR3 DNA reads TGTGCCAGCAGCCTGGGGGGTAACACTGAAGCTTTCTTT. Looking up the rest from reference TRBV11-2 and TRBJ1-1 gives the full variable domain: EAGVAQSPRYKIIEKRQSVAFWCNPISGHATLYWYQQILGQGPKLLIQFQNNGVVDDSQLPKDRFSAERLKGVDSTLKIQPAKLEDSAVYLCASSLGGNTEAFFGQGTRLTVV.

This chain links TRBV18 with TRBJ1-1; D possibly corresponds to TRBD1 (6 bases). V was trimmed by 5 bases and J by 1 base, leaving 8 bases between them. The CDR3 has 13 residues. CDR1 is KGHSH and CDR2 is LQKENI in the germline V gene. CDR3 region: CASSEGQNTEAFF. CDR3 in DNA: TGTGCCAGCTCAGAGGGACAGAACACTGAAGCTTTCTTT.

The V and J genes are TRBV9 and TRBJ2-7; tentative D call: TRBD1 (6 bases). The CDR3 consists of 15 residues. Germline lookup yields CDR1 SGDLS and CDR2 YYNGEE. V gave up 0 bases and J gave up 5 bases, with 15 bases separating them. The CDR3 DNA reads TGTGCCAGCAGCGTAGCGGGCAGGGGTCCCGACGAGCAGTACTTC. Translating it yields CASSVAGRGPDEQYF.

The CDR3 loop reads CSVEEKTSGRFNEQFF. In DNA form, the CDR3 reads TGCAGCGTTGAAGAAAAAACTAGCGGGAGGTTCAATGAGCAGTTCTTC. V gene TRBV29-1 combines with J gene TRBJ2-1, with 12 bases matching TRBD2. The CDR3 is 16 amino acids. From germline, CDR1 is SQVTM and CDR2 ANQGSEA. Trimming at V came to 0 bases and at J to 6 bases, leaving 6 bases not matched to a gene.

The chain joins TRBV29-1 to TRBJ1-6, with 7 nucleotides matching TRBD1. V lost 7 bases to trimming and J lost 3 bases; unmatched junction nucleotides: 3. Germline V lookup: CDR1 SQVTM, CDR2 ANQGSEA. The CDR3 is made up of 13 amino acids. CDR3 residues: CSARQGYNSPLHF. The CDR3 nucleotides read TGCAGCGCCCGACAGGGCTATAATTCACCCCTCCACTTT.

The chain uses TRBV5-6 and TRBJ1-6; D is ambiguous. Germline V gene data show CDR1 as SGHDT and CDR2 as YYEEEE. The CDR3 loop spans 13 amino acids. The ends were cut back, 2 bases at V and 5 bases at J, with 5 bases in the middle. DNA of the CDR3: TGTGCCAGCAGCTTCCGGGATAATTCACCCCTCCACTTT. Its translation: CASSFRDNSPLHF.